Listed here are 32 T cell receptor beta chains from one sample, sequenced in a study of pediatric ulcerative colitis. The rectum was sampled with one to two pinch biopsies at colonoscopy. The method was immunoSEQ multiplex PCR; TCRdb's version includes in-frame clones alone and lacks a portion of them. The sample holds 45,000 to 55,000 clones, under 80% seen once. The specimen was gut tissue. Receptors originate from a girl under 18 with moderate ulcerative colitis.

The chain uses TRBV10-3 and TRBJ2-5; the D gene is possibly TRBD1 (8 bases). The CDR3 runs to 14 residues. Germline CDR1 ENHRY, CDR2 SYGVKD. Trimming pared 6 bases from V and 5 bases from J, leaving 16 bases between. CDR3 bases: TGTGCCATCAGGGGAGACAGGGGAGGGGAGACCCAGTACTTC. Translation: CAIRGDRGGETQYF.

The rearrangement links TRBV6-5 to TRBJ1-3; no clear D. Germline CDR1 is MNHEY and CDR2 is SVGAGI. The V gene lost 6 bases and the J gene lost 4 bases, with 16 bases spanning the gap. This CDR3 has 15 amino acids. The DNA of the CDR3 is TGTGCCAGCAGGATGACGGGTTCGGGAGGAAACACCATATATTTT. The encoded protein is CASRMTGSGGNTIYF.

The gene calls are TRBV18 and TRBJ2-3; D not certain. Trimming stripped 2 bases from V and 3 bases from J, with 21 bases between. The length of the CDR3 is 18 residues. Germline lookup yields CDR1 KGHSH and CDR2 LQKENI. CDR3 region: CASSPFHVPDLVTDTQYF. CDR3 nucleotides: TGTGCCAGCTCACCATTCCACGTCCCGGACCTAGTGACAGATACGCAGTATTTT.

The genes are TRBV29-1 and TRBJ1-2; TRBD1 might be the D (5 bases). Germline CDR1 SQVTM, CDR2 ANQGSEA. This CDR3 contains 13 residues. The ends were cut back, 6 bases at V and 3 bases at J, with 14 bases in the middle. In DNA form, the CDR3 reads TGCAGCGTCGGGGGTTTCCCGGACTATGGCTACACCTTC. This encodes CSVGGFPDYGYTF.

The rearrangement joins TRBV2 to TRBJ2-1, with 11 bases that match TRBD2. The CDR3 extends over 16 amino acids. The germline V gene encodes CDR1 SNHLY and CDR2 FYNNEI. Trimming removed 7 bases from V and 0 bases from J; junction bases left unmatched: 5. CDR3 in amino acids: CASKGTSGSSYNEQFF. For the CDR3, the DNA is TGTGCCAGCAAAGGGACTAGCGGCTCCTCCTACAATGAGCAGTTCTTC.

The chain combines TRBV19 with TRBJ1-1; perhaps TRBD1 as D (6 bases). The CDR3 is 15 residues long. From germline, CDR1 is LNHDA and CDR2 SQIVND (reference sequence). V lost 0 bases and J lost 0, with 8 bases in between. The CDR3 sequence is CASSIDWDMNTEAFF. In DNA, the CDR3 is TGTGCCAGTAGTATAGATTGGGACATGAACACTGAAGCTTTCTTT.

CDR3 sequence reads: CASSGRYGGYNSPLHF. The CDR3 DNA is TGTGCCAGCAGTGGGCGGTATGGGGGGTATAATTCACCCCTCCACTTT. The V call is TRBV2, the J call TRBJ1-6; D is possibly TRBD1 (5 bases). The CDR3 consists of 16 residues. The germline gives CDR1 SNHLY, CDR2 FYNNEI. Trimming stripped 4 bases from V and 4 bases from J, with 14 bases between.

The chain is built from TRBV6-5 and TRBJ1-5; perhaps TRBD1 as D (6 bases). Germline lookup yields CDR1 MNHEY and CDR2 SVGAGI. Trimming cost V 4 bases and J 6 bases, with 13 bases left between them. The CDR3 covers 14 residues. Written as DNA, the CDR3 is TGTGCCAGCAGTTTTGGACAGAGCTTTCAGCCCCAGCATTTT. Protein product: CASSFGQSFQPQHF.

This sequence joins TRBV27 and TRBJ1-5; tentative D call: TRBD1 (5 bases). The germline CDR1 and CDR2 sequences are MNHEY and SMNVEV (reference sequence). Trimming stripped 8 bases from V and 1 base from J, with 6 bases between. There are 12 residues in the CDR3. The CDR3 protein is CASGDSNQPQHF. CDR3 nucleotide sequence: TGTGCCAGCGGGGACAGCAATCAGCCCCAGCATTTT.

J is TRBJ2-7 and V is TRBV5-5; the D is unclear. Trimming removed 0 bases at V and 4 bases at J, with 17 bases between. Germline V CDR1 and CDR2: SGHKS, YYEKEE (reference sequence). The CDR3 length is 16 residues. In DNA, the CDR3 is TGTGCCAGCAGCTTGGGACTCGCGGCCCACCTTTACGAGCAGTACTTC. Amino acid sequence: CASSLGLAAHLYEQYF.

CDR3 nucleotides: TGTGCCAGCAGCTTAGAGGGGTCCGGGAGAGAGACCCAGTACTTC. It codes for CASSLEGSGRETQYF. This rearrangement joins TRBV11-1 to TRBJ2-5; weak D call: TRBD2 (6 bases). V was shortened by 1 base and J by 4 bases, with 13 bases between the two germline ends. The germline V gene has CDR1 SGHAT and CDR2 FQDESV (reference sequence). The CDR3 spans 15 residues.

A single count supports this clone. This sequence joins TRBV19 and TRBJ1-1; D not certain. The CDR3 has 13 amino acids. V was clipped by 3 bases and J by 5 bases, with 10 bases between them. The germline V gene has CDR1 LNHDA and CDR2 SQIVND (reference sequence). The CDR3 DNA is TGTGCCAGTAGTATTTCCTTGCCAACTGAAGCTTTCTTT. Protein product: CASSISLPTEAFF.

The chain is built from TRBV6-5 and TRBJ1-6; D possibly corresponds to TRBD1 (6 bases). V dropped 0 bases and J dropped 5 bases, with 11 bases sitting between them. The length of the CDR3 is 16 residues. Germline V gives CDR1 MNHEY, CDR2 SVGAGI. This chain's CDR3 is CASSYSWGRDNSPLHF. CDR3 sequence (DNA): TGTGCCAGCAGTTACTCGTGGGGGCGGGATAATTCACCCCTCCACTTT.

Here the CDR3 DNA reads TGTGCCAGCAGCCAAGAAAACAGGGTGCAGTTCTTC. This translates into CASSQENRVQFF. V gene TRBV4-2 combines with J gene TRBJ2-1, with D possibly TRBD1 on 6 matching bases. The CDR3 length is 12 residues. The germline V gene encodes CDR1 LGHNA and CDR2 YNFKEQ. V lost 0 bases, J lost 12 bases, and 9 bases lay in between.

The chain employs TRBV5-1 and TRBJ1-3; possibly TRBD1 for D (5 bases). The CDR3 totals 14 residues. V lost 5 bases, J lost 4 bases, and 13 bases lay in between. Per the germline V gene, CDR1 is SGHRS and CDR2 is YFSETQ. CDR3 amino acids: CASRLQGGGNTIYF. The DNA for the CDR3 is TGCGCCAGCAGGCTCCAGGGTGGCGGAAACACCATATATTTT. Full variable domain (outside the CDR3, taken from reference TRBV5-1 and TRBJ1-3): KAGVTQTPRYLIKTRGQQVTLSCSPISGHRSVSWYQQTPGQGLQFLFEYFSETQRNKGNFPGRFSGRQFSNSRSEMNVSTLELGDSALYLCASRLQGGGNTIYFGEGSWLTVV.

This chain joins TRBV27 and TRBJ2-7; TRBD1 is a possible D gene (6 bases). The germline CDR1 and CDR2 sequences are MNHEY and SMNVEV (reference sequence). The CDR3 contains 15 residues. The V and J ends lost 5 bases and 2 bases respectively, with 16 bases between them. CDR3 region: CASSPRYRDTYEQYF. CDR3 nucleotides: TGTGCCAGCAGTCCCAGGTACAGGGACACCTACGAGCAGTACTTC.

The gene calls are TRBV29-1 and TRBJ2-1, with 10 bases matching TRBD2. This CDR3 has 15 residues. The germline V gene encodes CDR1 SQVTM and CDR2 ANQGSEA. J was trimmed by 10 bases and V by 7 bases; bases with no gene match: 16. CDR3 amino acids: CSAEFSGRAFGEQFF. DNA for the CDR3: TGCAGCGCCGAATTCAGCGGGAGGGCTTTTGGGGAGCAGTTCTTC.

This chain connects TRBV5-5 to TRBJ1-2; unclear D gene. From germline, CDR1 is SGHKS and CDR2 YYEKEE (reference sequence). V was clipped by 1 base and J by 4 bases, with 8 bases between them. This CDR3 is built from 13 residues. The CDR3 loop reads CASSLTEAYGYTF. DNA for the CDR3: TGTGCCAGCAGCTTGACGGAGGCCTATGGCTACACCTTC.

The chain is built from TRBV5-1 and TRBJ2-2, with D hard to call. V lost 4 bases, J lost 10 bases, and 11 bases lay in between. The CDR3 totals 12 residues. The germline V gene has CDR1 SGHRS and CDR2 YFSETQ. CDR3 DNA sequence: TGCGCCAGCAGCCCGAACCCCGCGGAGCTGTTTTTT. Its translation is CASSPNPAELFF.

The rearrangement uses TRBV27 and TRBJ2-3, with 8 bases lining up with TRBD1. The germline CDR1 and CDR2 sequences are MNHEY and SMNVEV (reference sequence). V shed 6 bases and J 3 bases; nucleotides not matched to a gene: 5. The CDR3 is 14 amino acids. The CDR3 DNA sequence: TGTGCCAGCAGAAGCAGGGGGCGGACAGATACGCAGTATTTT. This codes for CASRSRGRTDTQYF.

The rearrangement links TRBV2 to TRBJ1-4; no firm D call. CDR3 length: 15 amino acids. The germline gives CDR1 SNHLY, CDR2 FYNNEI. Trimming left V 2 bases short and J 2 bases short, with 9 bases between. CDR3 bases: TGTGCCAGCAGTGAAAACGGGTTCACTAATGAAAAACTGTTTTTT. Protein sequence: CASSENGFTNEKLFF.

A few counts support this clone. This chain uses TRBV5-3 with TRBJ1-5, with D possibly TRBD1 on 6 matching bases. TRBV5-3 is noted as an ORF with a role that remains uncertain. V lost 0 bases and J lost 2, with 6 bases in between. The CDR3 is 14 amino acids. This CDR3 reads CARSLGQGNQPQHF. The CDR3 nucleotides read TGTGCCAGAAGCTTGGGACAGGGCAATCAGCCCCAGCATTTT.

This rearrangement joins TRBV6-1 to TRBJ2-7; 7 bases align to TRBD2. Germline V gene sequence: CDR1 MNHNS, CDR2 SASEGT. With V trimmed by 6 bases and J by 4 bases, 9 bases remained unmatched. This CDR3 region has 14 residues. As DNA, the CDR3 is TGTGCCAGCAGCCTGGGGCGGGGGACGTACGAGCAGTACTTC. This codes for CASSLGRGTYEQYF.

The chain recombines TRBV7-8 with TRBJ1-1; D ambiguous. The CDR3 totals 14 residues. Germline loops: CDR1 SGHVS, CDR2 FQNEAQ. V lost 1 base and J lost 5, with 11 bases in between. In DNA form, the CDR3 reads TGTGCCAGCAGCTTAGTCCCTCTGGATACTGAAGCTTTCTTT. Translating it yields CASSLVPLDTEAFF.

This clone was picked up a small number of times. This chain links TRBV27 with TRBJ1-4; D not resolved. Germline V gene sequence: CDR1 MNHEY, CDR2 SMNVEV (reference sequence). This CDR3 contains 14 residues. Trimming shortened V by 4 bases and J by 4 bases, and 10 bases separated the two germline ends. CDR3 region: CASSSLGGNEKLFF. Here the CDR3 DNA reads TGTGCCAGCAGTTCCCTAGGCGGTAATGAAAAACTGTTTTTT.

This clone is medium-sized in the sample. The V and J genes are TRBV11-2 and TRBJ1-4; tentatively, D is TRBD1 (6 bases). Trimming left V 6 bases short and J 6 bases short, with 17 bases between. Germline assignment: CDR1 SGHAT and CDR2 FQNNGV. This CDR3 contains 15 residues. DNA for the CDR3: TGTGCCAGCAGTCGGGGGGCAGGGGACCATGAAAAACTGTTTTTT. Translating it yields CASSRGAGDHEKLFF.

The V gene is TRBV10-1, the J gene TRBJ1-2; 9 bases map to TRBD1. CDR3 length: 17 amino acids. CDR1 WNHNN and CDR2 SYGVQD come from the germline V gene (reference sequence). With 7 bases clipped from V and 7 bases from J, the junction kept 19 bases outside the gene matches. The CDR3 loop is CASIEQGASGFGSGYTF. For the CDR3, the DNA is TGCGCCAGCATAGAACAGGGGGCGTCCGGCTTTGGAAGTGGCTACACCTTC.

This chain uses TRBV5-1 with TRBJ2-7, with 9 bases identical to TRBD2. Germline values: CDR1 SGHRS, CDR2 YFSETQ. Trimming at V came to 4 bases and at J to 1 base, leaving 6 bases not matched to a gene. The CDR3 is 15 amino acids. CDR3: CASSPLLAGSYEQYF. DNA of the CDR3: TGCGCCAGCAGCCCCCTCCTAGCGGGGTCCTACGAGCAGTACTTC.

In its sample, this clone was seen once. The rearrangement uses TRBV11-3 and TRBJ2-7; D is possibly TRBD2 (5 bases). V lost 1 base, J lost 5 bases, and 18 bases lay in between. The germline CDR1 and CDR2 sequences are SGHNT and YENEEA. The CDR3 runs to 16 residues. The CDR3 sequence is CASSLGSAGTRDEQYF. The DNA for the CDR3 is TGTGCCAGCAGCTTAGGTTCTGCGGGCACCCGGGACGAGCAGTACTTC.

The chain has TRBV28 and TRBJ2-3; possible D gene TRBD1, 5 bases. CDR3 size: 11 residues. V lost 5 bases and J lost 14, with 14 bases in between. Germline values: CDR1 MDHEN, CDR2 SYDVKM. CDR3: CASSGAGSWYF. DNA of the CDR3: TGTGCCAGCAGTGGGGCAGGGTCATGGTATTTT.

The chain joins TRBV10-3 to TRBJ2-1, with D perhaps given as TRBD1 or TRBD2 (7 bases each). Germline CDR1 ENHRY, CDR2 SYGVKD. The CDR3 runs 14 residues. V lost 7 bases and J lost 7, with 17 bases in between. This chain's CDR3 is CAITPGGVGNEQFF. CDR3 coding DNA: TGTGCCATCACCCCAGGGGGGGTAGGGAATGAGCAGTTCTTC.

The chain is built from TRBV27 and TRBJ1-5; D unclear. The CDR3 has 13 amino acids. V was pared by 5 bases and J by 4 bases, with 9 bases between. CDR1 MNHEY and CDR2 SMNVEV come from the germline V gene (reference sequence). CDR3 nucleotides: TGTGCCAGCAGTCCGATGAGGAATCAGCCCCAGCATTTT. This translates into CASSPMRNQPQHF.